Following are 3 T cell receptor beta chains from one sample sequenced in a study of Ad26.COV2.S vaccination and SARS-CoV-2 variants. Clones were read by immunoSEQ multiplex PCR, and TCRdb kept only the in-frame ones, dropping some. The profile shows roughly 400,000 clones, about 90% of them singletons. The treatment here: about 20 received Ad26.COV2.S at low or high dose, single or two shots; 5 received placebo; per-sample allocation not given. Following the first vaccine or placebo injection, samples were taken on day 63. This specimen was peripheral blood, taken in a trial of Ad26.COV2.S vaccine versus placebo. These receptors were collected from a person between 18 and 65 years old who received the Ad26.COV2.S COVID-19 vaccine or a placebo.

In DNA, the CDR3 is TGTGCCAGCAGTTTGGTTGCGCGCACTGAAGCTTTCTTT. Its protein is CASSLVARTEAFF. The chain uses TRBV28 and TRBJ1-1; no definite D call. V was shortened by 3 bases and J by 4 bases, with 9 bases between the two germline ends. Germline V CDR1 and CDR2: MDHEN, SYDVKM. CDR3 length: 13 residues.

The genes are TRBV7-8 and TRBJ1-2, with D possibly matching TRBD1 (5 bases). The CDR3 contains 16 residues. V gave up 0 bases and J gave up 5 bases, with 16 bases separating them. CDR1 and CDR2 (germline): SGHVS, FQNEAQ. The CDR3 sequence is CASSLASGRAGYGYTF. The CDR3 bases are TGTGCCAGCAGCTTAGCTTCGGGCAGGGCTGGGTATGGCTACACCTTC. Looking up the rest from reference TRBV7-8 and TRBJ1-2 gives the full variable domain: GAGVSQSPRYKVAKRGQDVALRCDPISGHVSLFWYQQALGQGPEFLTYFQNEAQLDKSGLPSDRFFAERPEGSVSTLKIQRTQQEDSAVYLCASSLASGRAGYGYTFGSGTRLTVV.

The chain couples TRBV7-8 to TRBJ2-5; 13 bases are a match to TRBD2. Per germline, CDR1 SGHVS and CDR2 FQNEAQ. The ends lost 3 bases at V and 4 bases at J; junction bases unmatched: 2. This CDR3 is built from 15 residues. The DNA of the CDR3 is TGTGCCAGCAGCTTCAGACTAGCGGGAGGAGAGACCCAGTACTTC. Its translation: CASSFRLAGGETQYF.